This T cell receptor (beta chain) stems from a study of cytomegalovirus exposure and HLA in healthy donors. General observations from the study: An apparent linkage of common viral pathogens to several of the most significant clusters emerged in a later analysis. It is likely that the observed cluster of highly shared sequence variants was a sequencing artifact. Later work associated around 18,000 TCR beta sequences with HLA alleles at 0.05 false discovery rate.

This clone was seen more than once but under ten times. Its cognate antigen is unknown. The CDR3 is made up of 14 amino acids. V dropped 1 base and J dropped 4 bases, with 8 bases sitting between them. Germline lookup yields CDR1 SGHTA and CDR2 FQGNSA. 60 Vbeta and 13 Jbeta primers were used in PCR. Generated by immunoSEQ multiplex PCR, the TCRdb table keeps only in-frame clones and is missing some. Among nearly 95,000 clones listed, approximately 7.6% were seen once. V and J are TRBV7-2 and TRBJ1-3; unclear D gene. The TCR originated in a man between 50 and 59 years old in good health and CMV-seronegative. Input material: PBMCs. CDR3 coding DNA: TGTGCCAGCAGCTTAGGGGCTGGGGGAAACACCATATATTTT. This gives the protein CASSLGAGGNTIYF.